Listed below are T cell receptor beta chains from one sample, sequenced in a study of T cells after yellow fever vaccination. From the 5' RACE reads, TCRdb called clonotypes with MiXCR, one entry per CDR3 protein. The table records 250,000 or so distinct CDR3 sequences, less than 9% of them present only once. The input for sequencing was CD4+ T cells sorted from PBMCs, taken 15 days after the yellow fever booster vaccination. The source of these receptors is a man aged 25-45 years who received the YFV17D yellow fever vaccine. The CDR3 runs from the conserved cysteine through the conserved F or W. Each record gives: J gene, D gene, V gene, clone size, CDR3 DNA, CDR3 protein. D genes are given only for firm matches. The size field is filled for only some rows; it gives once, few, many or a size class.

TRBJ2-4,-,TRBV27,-,TGTGCCAGCAGTCTCGCCGCGGGACGCCGAGGGGCCAAAAACATTCAGTACTTC,CASSLAAGRRGAKNIQYF
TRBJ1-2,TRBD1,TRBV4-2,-,TGTGACAGCAGCCCGTCCCCCCAGGGGGGAGGCTATGGCTACACCTTC,CDSSPSPQGGGYGYTF
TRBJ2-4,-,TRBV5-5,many,TGTGCCAGCAGCTACCCCCAGGGGACCAAAAACATTCAGTACTTC,CASSYPQGTKNIQYF
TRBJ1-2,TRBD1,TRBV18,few,TGTGCCAGCTCGTCGGGACAGGGGAATGGCTACACCTTC,CASSSGQGNGYTF
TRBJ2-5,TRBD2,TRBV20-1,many,TGCAGTCTATCACTAGCGGGAGTGGAGACCCAGTACTTC,CSLSLAGVETQYF
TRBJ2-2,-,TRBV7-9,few,TGTGCCAGCAGCTCCCTCGCCGTGGGCACCGGGGAGCTGTTTTTT,CASSSLAVGTGELFF
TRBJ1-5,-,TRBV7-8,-,TGTGCCAGCAGCTTACGTCAGGGGATAGGAATCGATCAGCCCCAGCATTTT,CASSLRQGIGIDQPQHF
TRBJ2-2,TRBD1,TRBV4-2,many,TGTGCCAGCAGGAGGACAGGGGACACCGGGGAGCTGTTTTTT,CASRRTGDTGELFF
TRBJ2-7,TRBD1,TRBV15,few,TGTGCCACCAGCTCTGGGACAGGGACCTACGAGCAGTACTTC,CATSSGTGTYEQYF
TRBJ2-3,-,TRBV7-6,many,TGTGCCAGCAGCTTTTCGCCAAGCACAGATACGCAGTATTTT,CASSFSPSTDTQYF
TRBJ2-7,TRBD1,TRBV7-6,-,TGTGCCAGCAGCTTAGCCCGGGACAGTGGCTACGAGCAGTACTTC,CASSLARDSGYEQYF
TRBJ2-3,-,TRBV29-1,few,TGCAGCGTTCTGGTTTTATTGGATACGCAGTATTTT,CSVLVLLDTQYF
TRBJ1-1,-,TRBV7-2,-,TGTGCCAGCGGTCCTTTGGCTTTCTTT,CASGPLAFF
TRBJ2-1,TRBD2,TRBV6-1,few,TGTGCCAGCAGTGAAAGGGCCGGGACTATCGGTGAGCAGTTCTTC,CASSERAGTIGEQFF
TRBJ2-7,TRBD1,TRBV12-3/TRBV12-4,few,TGTGCCAGCAGTATACAACAGGGGTACGAGCAGTACTTC,CASSIQQGYEQYF
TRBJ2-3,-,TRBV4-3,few,TGCGCCAGCAGCCAAGTTACTAGCAGCACAGATACGCAGTATTTT,CASSQVTSSTDTQYF
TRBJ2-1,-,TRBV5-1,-,TGCGCCAGCAGGACGAACGATGAGCAGTTCTTC,CASRTNDEQFF
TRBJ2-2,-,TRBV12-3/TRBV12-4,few,TGTGCCAGCAGTCCCATAGGGAAGCGGACGAACACCGGGGAGCTGTTTTTT,CASSPIGKRTNTGELFF
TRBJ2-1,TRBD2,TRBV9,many,TGTGCCAGCAGCGCCCCCCTAGCGGACTCCTACAATGAGCAGTTCTTC,CASSAPLADSYNEQFF
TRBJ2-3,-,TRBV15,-,TGTGCCACCAGGAGTACTGGGGGCGGAGGCACAGATACGCAGTATTTT,CATRSTGGGGTDTQYF
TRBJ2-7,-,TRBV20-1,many,TGCAGTGCTAGCGGGGCCGGGGGCCACGAGCAGTACTTC,CSASGAGGHEQYF
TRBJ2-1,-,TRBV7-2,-,TGTGCCAGCAGCTTAGCCGGGACAAGGGGCGATGAGCAGTTCTTC,CASSLAGTRGDEQFF
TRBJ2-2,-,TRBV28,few,TGTGCCAGCAGTTTACGAACCAGGACAGATCTTAACACCGGGGAGCTGTTTTTT,CASSLRTRTDLNTGELFF
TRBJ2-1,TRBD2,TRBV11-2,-,TGTGCCAGCACCAAGGGGGGACTAGCTCCCAATGAGCAGTTCTTC,CASTKGGLAPNEQFF
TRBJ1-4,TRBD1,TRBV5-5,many,TGTGCCAGCAGCCCGGACAGGCCAGCAGCTAATGAAAAACTGTTTTTT,CASSPDRPAANEKLFF
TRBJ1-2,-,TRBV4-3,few,TGCGCCAGCAGCCAAGGGGGGCGCTATGGCTACACCTTC,CASSQGGRYGYTF
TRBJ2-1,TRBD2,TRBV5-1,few,TGCGCCAGCAGCTTGGAGGCGGGAGGGCTCAATGAGCAGTTCTTC,CASSLEAGGLNEQFF
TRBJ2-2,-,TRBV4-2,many,TGTGCCAGCAGCCAGTGGATTCCACAGACGCTCCTTGAGTTGCCGAACACCGGGGAGCTGTTTTTT,CASSQWIPQTLLELPNTGELFF
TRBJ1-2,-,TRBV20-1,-,TGCAGTGTCAGTGTTGAGGGACCGTTAGGCTACACCTTC,CSVSVEGPLGYTF
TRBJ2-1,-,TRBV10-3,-,TGTGCCATCGGGGAGGCAGGGGGAAGTGAGCAGTTCTTC,CAIGEAGGSEQFF
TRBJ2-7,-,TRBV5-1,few,TGCGCCAGCAGCGTGGAGGCTAGCGAGTCCTACGAGCAGTACTTC,CASSVEASESYEQYF
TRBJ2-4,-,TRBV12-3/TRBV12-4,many,TGTGCCAGCAGCCCGGGTACGCGAGCCAAAAACATTCAGTACTTC,CASSPGTRAKNIQYF
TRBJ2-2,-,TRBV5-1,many,TGCGCCAGCAGCTTGGAGACAGCCGGGGAGCTGTTTTTT,CASSLETAGELFF
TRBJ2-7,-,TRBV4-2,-,TGTGCCAGCAGCCACAGTCGACTTAAAACCTACGAGCAGTACTTC,CASSHSRLKTYEQYF
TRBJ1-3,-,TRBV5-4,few,TGTGCCAGCAGCTTGCAGAATGGAAACACCATATATTTT,CASSLQNGNTIYF
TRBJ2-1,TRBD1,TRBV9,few,TGTGCCAGCAGCGACGACAGGGGGCGGCTCTACAATGAGCAGTTCTTC,CASSDDRGRLYNEQFF
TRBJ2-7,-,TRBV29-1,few,TGCAGCGTCGTCACGTACCAGTGGTCCTACGAGCAGTACTTC,CSVVTYQWSYEQYF
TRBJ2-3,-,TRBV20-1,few,TGCAGTGCTAGAGAGACTCCAGATACGCAGTATTTT,CSARETPDTQYF
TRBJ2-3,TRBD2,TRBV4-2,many,TGTGCCAGCAGCCCGGGACTAGCGGGAGGGCTTAGCGCAGATACGCAGTATTTT,CASSPGLAGGLSADTQYF
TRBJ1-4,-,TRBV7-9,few,TGTGCCAGCAGCTTAGGAGGGGCCCTTAATGAAAAACTGTTTTTT,CASSLGGALNEKLFF
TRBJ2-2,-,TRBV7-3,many,TGTGCCAGCAGCCCGAGAGGGGGGGAGCTGTTTTTT,CASSPRGGELFF
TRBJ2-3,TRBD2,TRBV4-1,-,TGCGCCAGCAGCCCCAAGCCGGGAGGGACAGATACGCAGTATTTT,CASSPKPGGTDTQYF
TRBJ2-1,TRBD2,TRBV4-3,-,TGCGCCAGCAGCAAGGGCGGGAGTACTTTCGGGGAAGAGCAGTTCTTC,CASSKGGSTFGEEQFF
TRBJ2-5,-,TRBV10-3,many,TGTGCCATCTCGGCTAGCGTTTTCCAAGAGACCCAGTACTTC,CAISASVFQETQYF
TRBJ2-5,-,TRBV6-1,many,TGTGCCAGCAGTGCCCCTGGGGTTTCGGAGACCCAGTACTTC,CASSAPGVSETQYF
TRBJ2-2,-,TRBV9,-,TGTGCCAGCAGCGTGGCCTTGGGGGACGGGGAGCTGTTTTTT,CASSVALGDGELFF
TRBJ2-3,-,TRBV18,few,TGTGCCAGCTCACCACCGAAGGGCGGAATCACAGATACGCAGTATTTT,CASSPPKGGITDTQYF
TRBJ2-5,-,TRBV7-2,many,TGTGCCAGCAGCTTAGTCCAAGAGACCCAGTACTTC,CASSLVQETQYF
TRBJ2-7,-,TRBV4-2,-,TGTGCCAGCAGCCAAGGCCGGACGGTTGAGCAGTACTTC,CASSQGRTVEQYF
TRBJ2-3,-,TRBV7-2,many,TGTGCCAGCAGCTTAACACGCATCATCAGCACAGATACGCAGTATTTT,CASSLTRIISTDTQYF
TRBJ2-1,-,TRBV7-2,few,TGTGCCAGCAGCTTAGGAAAGACATCTCAGTTCTTC,CASSLGKTSQFF
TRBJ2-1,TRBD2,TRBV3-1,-,TGTGCCAGCAGCCACCTAGGGACGGGAGGCACCTACAATGAGCAGTTCTTC,CASSHLGTGGTYNEQFF
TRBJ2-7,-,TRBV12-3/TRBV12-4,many,TGTGCCAGCAGTTTAGGTTACAGCTCCTACGAGCAGTACTTC,CASSLGYSSYEQYF
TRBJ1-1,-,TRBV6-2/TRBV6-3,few,TGTGCCAGCAGTTTCTCTGTCGTGGACGCGTATCTGAACACTGAAGCTTTCTTT,CASSFSVVDAYLNTEAFF
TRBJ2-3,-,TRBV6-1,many,TGTGCCAGCAGTAAGGGACTTTTGGGCACAGATACGCAGTATTTT,CASSKGLLGTDTQYF
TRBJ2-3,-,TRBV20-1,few,TGCAGTGCTAGTCGAAAGCGGACTAGCACAGATACGCAGTATTTT,CSASRKRTSTDTQYF
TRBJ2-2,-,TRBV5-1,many,TGCGCCAGCAGCTTTGAGAAGAACACCGGGGAGCTGTTTTTT,CASSFEKNTGELFF
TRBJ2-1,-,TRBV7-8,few,TGTGCCAGCAGCCCCCGCTGGGTCCCGAATGAGCAGTTCTTC,CASSPRWVPNEQFF